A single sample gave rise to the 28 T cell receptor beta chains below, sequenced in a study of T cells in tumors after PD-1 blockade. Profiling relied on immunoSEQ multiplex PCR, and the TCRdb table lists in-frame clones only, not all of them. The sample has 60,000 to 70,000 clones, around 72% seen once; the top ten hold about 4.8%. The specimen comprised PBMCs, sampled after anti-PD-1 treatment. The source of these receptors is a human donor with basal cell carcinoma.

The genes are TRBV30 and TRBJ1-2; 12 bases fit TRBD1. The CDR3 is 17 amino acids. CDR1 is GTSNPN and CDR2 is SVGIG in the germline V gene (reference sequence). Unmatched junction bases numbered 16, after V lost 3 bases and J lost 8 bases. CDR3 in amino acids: CAWSFSGTGGPGGGYTF. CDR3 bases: TGTGCCTGGAGCTTCTCCGGGACAGGGGGCCCGGGGGGCGGCTACACCTTC. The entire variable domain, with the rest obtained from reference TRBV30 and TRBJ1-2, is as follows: SQTIHQWPATLVQPVGSPLSLECTVEGTSNPNLYWYRQAAGRGLQLLFYSVGIGQISSEVPQNLSASRPQDRQFILSSKKLLLSDSGFYLCAWSFSGTGGPGGGYTFGSGTRLTVV.

The CDR3 DNA sequence: TGCAGCGTTAGTACAGGGGTGAACACTGAAGCTTTCTTT. This gives the protein CSVSTGVNTEAFF. This rearrangement joins TRBV29-1 to TRBJ1-1, with 7 bases matching TRBD1. Per germline, CDR1 SQVTM and CDR2 ANQGSEA. Losses at the gene ends were 5 bases for V and 0 bases for J; bases not matched to a gene: 3. The CDR3 length is 13 residues.

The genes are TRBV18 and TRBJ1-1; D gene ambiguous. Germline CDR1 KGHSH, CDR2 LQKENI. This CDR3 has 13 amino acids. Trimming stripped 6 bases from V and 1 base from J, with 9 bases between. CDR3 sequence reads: CASSSVGNTEAFF. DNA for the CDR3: TGTGCCAGCTCCTCGGTAGGGAACACTGAAGCTTTCTTT.

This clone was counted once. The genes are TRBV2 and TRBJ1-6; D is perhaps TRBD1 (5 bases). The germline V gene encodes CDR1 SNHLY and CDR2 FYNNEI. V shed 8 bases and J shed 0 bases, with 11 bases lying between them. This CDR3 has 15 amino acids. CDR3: CASQPGSSYNSPLHF. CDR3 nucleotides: TGTGCCAGCCAGCCAGGGAGCTCCTATAATTCACCCCTCCACTTT.

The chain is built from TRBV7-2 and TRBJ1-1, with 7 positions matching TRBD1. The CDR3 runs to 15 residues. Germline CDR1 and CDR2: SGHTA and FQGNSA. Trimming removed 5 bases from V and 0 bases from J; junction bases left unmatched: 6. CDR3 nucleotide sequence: TGTGCCAGCAGCGCCCGGACAGGACTGAACACTGAAGCTTTCTTT. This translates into CASSARTGLNTEAFF.

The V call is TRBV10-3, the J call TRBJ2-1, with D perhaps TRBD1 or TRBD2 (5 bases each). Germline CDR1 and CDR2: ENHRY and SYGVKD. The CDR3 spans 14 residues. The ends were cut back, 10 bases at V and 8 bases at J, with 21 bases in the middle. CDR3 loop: CATTPGPGTDEQFF. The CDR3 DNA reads TGTGCCACCACCCCCGGGCCGGGGACCGATGAGCAGTTCTTC.

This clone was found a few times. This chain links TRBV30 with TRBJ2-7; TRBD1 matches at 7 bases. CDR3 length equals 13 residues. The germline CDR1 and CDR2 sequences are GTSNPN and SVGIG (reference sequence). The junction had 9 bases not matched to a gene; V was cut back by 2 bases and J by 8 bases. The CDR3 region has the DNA TGTGCCTGGAGTAGGGACAGTGCGGGCAAGCAGTACTTC. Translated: CAWSRDSAGKQYF.

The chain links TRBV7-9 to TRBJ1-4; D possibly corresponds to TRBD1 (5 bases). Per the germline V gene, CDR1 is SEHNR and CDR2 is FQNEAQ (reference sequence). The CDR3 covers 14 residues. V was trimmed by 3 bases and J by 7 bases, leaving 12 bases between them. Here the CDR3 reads CASSFATGGEKLFF. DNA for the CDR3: TGTGCCAGCAGCTTCGCAACAGGTGGTGAAAAACTGTTTTTT.

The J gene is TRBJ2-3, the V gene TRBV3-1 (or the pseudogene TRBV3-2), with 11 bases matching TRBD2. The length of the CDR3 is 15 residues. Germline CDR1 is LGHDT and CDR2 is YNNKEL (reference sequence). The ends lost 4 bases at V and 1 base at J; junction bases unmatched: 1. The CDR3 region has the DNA TGTGCCAGCAGCCTTAGCGGGGGGGGCACAGATACGCAGTATTTT. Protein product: CASSLSGGGTDTQYF.

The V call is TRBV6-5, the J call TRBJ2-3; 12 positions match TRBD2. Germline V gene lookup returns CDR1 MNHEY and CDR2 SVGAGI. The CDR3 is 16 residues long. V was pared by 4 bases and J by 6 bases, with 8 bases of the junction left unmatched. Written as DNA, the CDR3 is TGTGCCAGCAGTTCGAGACTAGCGGGGGATCGGGATACGCAGTATTTT. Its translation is CASSSRLAGDRDTQYF.

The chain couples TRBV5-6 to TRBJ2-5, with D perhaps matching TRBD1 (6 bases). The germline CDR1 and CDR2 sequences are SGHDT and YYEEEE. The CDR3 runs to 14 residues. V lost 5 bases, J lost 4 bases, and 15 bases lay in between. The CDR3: CASRITGWGETQYF. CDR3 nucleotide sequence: TGTGCCAGCAGGATAACAGGGTGGGGAGAGACCCAGTACTTC.

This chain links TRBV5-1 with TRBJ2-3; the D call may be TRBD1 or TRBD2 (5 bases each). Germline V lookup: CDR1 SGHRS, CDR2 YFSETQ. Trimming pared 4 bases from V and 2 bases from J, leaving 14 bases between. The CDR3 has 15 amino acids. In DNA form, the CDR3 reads TGCGCCAGCAGCACCGGGACGTTTTTCACAGATACGCAGTATTTT. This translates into CASSTGTFFTDTQYF.

The CDR3 loop reads CASSQVLSGELFF. CDR3 nucleotides: TGTGCCAGCAGCCAAGTTCTCTCCGGGGAGCTGTTTTTT. The rearrangement joins TRBV3-1 (or the pseudogene TRBV3-2) to TRBJ2-2, with D hard to call. With 1 base removed from V and 6 bases from J, the gap between germline ends came to 6 bases. CDR1 is LGHDT and CDR2 is YNNKEL in the germline V gene (reference sequence). CDR3 length: 13 residues.

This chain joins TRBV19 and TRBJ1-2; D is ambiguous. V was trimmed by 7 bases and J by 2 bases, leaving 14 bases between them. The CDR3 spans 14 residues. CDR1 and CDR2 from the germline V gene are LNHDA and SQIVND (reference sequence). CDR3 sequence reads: CASISGLENYGYTF. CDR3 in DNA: TGTGCCAGTATTTCCGGGCTTGAAAACTATGGCTACACCTTC.

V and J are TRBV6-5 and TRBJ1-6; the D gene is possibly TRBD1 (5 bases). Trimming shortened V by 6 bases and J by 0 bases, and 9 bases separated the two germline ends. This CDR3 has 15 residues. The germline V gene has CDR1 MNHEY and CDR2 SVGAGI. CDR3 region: CASRDRSSYNSPLHF. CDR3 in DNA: TGTGCCAGCAGAGACAGAAGCTCCTATAATTCACCCCTCCACTTT.

CDR3 sequence: CASSHGGGISYGYTF. Written as DNA, the CDR3 is TGTGCCAGCAGTCACGGTGGGGGAATCAGCTATGGCTACACCTTC. The rearrangement links TRBV6-5 to TRBJ1-2, with a tentative D call TRBD1 (5 bases). This CDR3 comprises 15 residues. V lost 5 bases to trimming and J lost 4 bases, with 17 bases between them. Germline V gene data show CDR1 as MNHEY and CDR2 as SVGAGI.

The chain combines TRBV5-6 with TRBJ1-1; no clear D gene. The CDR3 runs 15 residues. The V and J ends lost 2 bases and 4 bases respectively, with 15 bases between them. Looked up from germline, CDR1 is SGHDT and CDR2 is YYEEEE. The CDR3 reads CASSFGRGSGTEAFF. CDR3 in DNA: TGTGCCAGCAGCTTCGGGCGCGGATCCGGCACTGAAGCTTTCTTT.

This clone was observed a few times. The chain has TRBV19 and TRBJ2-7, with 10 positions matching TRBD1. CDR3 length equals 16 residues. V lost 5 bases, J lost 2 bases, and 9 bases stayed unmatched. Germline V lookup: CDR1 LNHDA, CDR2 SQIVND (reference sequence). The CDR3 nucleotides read TGTGCCAGTAGTGTGTCCGGGACAGGGGTGGCCTACGAGCAGTACTTC. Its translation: CASSVSGTGVAYEQYF.

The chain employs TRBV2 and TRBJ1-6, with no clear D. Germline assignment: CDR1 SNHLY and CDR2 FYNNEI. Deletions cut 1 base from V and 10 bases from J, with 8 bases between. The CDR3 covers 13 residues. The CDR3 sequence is CASSEGSLSPLHF. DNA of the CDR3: TGTGCCAGCAGTGAAGGCAGTTTGTCACCCCTCCACTTT.

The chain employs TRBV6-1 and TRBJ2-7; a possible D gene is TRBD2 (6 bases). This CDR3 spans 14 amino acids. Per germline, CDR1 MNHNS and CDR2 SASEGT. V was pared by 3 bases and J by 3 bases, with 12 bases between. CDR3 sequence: CASSEGSGYYEQYF. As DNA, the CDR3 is TGTGCCAGCAGTGAGGGTAGCGGCTACTACGAGCAGTACTTC.

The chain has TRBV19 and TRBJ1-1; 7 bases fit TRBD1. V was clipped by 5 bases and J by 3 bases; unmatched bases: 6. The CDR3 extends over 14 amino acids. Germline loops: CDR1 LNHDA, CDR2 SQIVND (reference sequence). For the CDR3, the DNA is TGTGCCAGTAGTTTTCGACAGGGTGACACTGAAGCTTTCTTT. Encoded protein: CASSFRQGDTEAFF.

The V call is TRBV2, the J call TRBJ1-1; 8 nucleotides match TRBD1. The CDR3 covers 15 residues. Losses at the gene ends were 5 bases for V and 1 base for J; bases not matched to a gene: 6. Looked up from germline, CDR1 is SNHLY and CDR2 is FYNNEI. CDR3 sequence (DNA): TGTGCCAGCAGTTACCGACAGGGGTCGAACACTGAAGCTTTCTTT. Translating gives CASSYRQGSNTEAFF.

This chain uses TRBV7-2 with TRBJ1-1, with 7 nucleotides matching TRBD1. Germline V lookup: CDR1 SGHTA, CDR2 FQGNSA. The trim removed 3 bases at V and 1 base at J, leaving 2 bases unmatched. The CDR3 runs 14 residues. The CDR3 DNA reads TGTGCCAGCAGCTTGAACAGGGGGAACACTGAAGCTTTCTTT. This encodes CASSLNRGNTEAFF.

The CDR3 sequence is CASSSEPTGNTIYF. DNA of the CDR3: TGTGCCAGCAGCTCGGAGCCCACGGGAAACACCATATATTTT. The chain is built from TRBV7-9 and TRBJ1-3; D is unclear. The CDR3 loop spans 14 amino acids. Germline V gene sequence: CDR1 SEHNR, CDR2 FQNEAQ (reference sequence). V was cut by 4 bases and J by 4 bases, with 11 bases left in between.

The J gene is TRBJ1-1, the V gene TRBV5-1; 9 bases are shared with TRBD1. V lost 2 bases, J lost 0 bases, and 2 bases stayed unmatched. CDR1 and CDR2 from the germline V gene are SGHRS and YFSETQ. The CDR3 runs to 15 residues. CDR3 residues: CASSLYRGLNTEAFF. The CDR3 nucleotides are TGCGCCAGCAGCTTATACAGGGGGCTGAACACTGAAGCTTTCTTT. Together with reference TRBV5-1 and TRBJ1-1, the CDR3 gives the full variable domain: KAGVTQTPRYLIKTRGQQVTLSCSPISGHRSVSWYQQTPGQGLQFLFEYFSETQRNKGNFPGRFSGRQFSNSRSEMNVSTLELGDSALYLCASSLYRGLNTEAFFGQGTRLTVV.

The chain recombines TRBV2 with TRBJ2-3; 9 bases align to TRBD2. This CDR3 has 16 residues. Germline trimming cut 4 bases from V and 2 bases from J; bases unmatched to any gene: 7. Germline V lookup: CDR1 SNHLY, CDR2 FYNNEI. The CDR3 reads CASSAIAGEFTDTQYF. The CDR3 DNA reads TGTGCCAGCAGTGCAATAGCGGGGGAGTTCACAGATACGCAGTATTTT.

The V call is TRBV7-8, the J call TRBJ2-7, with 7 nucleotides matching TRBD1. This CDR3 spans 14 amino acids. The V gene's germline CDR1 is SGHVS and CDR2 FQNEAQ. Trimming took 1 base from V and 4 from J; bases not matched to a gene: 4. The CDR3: CASSLERGRYEQYF. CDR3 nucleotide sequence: TGTGCCAGCAGCTTAGAAAGGGGGCGGTACGAGCAGTACTTC. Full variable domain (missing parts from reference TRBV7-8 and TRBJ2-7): GAGVSQSPRYKVAKRGQDVALRCDPISGHVSLFWYQQALGQGPEFLTYFQNEAQLDKSGLPSDRFFAERPEGSVSTLKIQRTQQEDSAVYLCASSLERGRYEQYFGPGTRLTVT.

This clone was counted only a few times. For the CDR3, the DNA is TGTGCCAGCAGCTTGCGAGGGGCAGATGAGCAGTTCTTC. This codes for CASSLRGADEQFF. V usage is TRBV5-6 and J usage is TRBJ2-1; either TRBD1 or TRBD2 may supply D (5 bases each). This CDR3 has 13 amino acids. The V end was cut by 1 base, the J end by 8 bases, with 10 bases between. Germline lookup yields CDR1 SGHDT and CDR2 YYEEEE.